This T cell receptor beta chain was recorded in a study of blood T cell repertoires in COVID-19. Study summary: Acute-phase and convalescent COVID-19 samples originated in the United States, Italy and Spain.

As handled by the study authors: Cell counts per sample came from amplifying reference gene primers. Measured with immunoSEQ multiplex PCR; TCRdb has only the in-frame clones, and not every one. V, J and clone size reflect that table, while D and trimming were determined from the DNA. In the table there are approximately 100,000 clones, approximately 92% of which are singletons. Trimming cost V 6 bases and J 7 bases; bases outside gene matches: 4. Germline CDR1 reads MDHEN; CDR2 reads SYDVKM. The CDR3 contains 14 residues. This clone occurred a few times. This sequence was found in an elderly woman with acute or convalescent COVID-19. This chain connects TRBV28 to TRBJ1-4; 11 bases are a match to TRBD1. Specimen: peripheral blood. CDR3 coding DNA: TGTGCCAGCAGCGGGACAGGGGGGATTGAAAAACTGTTTTTT. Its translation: CASSGTGGIEKLFF.